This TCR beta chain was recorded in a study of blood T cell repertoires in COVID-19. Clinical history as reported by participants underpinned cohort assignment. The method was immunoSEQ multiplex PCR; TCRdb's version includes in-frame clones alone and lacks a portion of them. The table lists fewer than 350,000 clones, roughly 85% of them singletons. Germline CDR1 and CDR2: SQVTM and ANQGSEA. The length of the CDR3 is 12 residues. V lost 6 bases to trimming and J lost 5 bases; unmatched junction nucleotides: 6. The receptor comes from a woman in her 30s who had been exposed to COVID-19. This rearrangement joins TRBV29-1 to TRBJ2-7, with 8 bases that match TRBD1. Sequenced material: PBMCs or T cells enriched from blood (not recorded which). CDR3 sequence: CSVGVRGHEQYF. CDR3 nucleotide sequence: TGCAGCGTCGGCGTCAGGGGGCACGAGCAGTACTTC.